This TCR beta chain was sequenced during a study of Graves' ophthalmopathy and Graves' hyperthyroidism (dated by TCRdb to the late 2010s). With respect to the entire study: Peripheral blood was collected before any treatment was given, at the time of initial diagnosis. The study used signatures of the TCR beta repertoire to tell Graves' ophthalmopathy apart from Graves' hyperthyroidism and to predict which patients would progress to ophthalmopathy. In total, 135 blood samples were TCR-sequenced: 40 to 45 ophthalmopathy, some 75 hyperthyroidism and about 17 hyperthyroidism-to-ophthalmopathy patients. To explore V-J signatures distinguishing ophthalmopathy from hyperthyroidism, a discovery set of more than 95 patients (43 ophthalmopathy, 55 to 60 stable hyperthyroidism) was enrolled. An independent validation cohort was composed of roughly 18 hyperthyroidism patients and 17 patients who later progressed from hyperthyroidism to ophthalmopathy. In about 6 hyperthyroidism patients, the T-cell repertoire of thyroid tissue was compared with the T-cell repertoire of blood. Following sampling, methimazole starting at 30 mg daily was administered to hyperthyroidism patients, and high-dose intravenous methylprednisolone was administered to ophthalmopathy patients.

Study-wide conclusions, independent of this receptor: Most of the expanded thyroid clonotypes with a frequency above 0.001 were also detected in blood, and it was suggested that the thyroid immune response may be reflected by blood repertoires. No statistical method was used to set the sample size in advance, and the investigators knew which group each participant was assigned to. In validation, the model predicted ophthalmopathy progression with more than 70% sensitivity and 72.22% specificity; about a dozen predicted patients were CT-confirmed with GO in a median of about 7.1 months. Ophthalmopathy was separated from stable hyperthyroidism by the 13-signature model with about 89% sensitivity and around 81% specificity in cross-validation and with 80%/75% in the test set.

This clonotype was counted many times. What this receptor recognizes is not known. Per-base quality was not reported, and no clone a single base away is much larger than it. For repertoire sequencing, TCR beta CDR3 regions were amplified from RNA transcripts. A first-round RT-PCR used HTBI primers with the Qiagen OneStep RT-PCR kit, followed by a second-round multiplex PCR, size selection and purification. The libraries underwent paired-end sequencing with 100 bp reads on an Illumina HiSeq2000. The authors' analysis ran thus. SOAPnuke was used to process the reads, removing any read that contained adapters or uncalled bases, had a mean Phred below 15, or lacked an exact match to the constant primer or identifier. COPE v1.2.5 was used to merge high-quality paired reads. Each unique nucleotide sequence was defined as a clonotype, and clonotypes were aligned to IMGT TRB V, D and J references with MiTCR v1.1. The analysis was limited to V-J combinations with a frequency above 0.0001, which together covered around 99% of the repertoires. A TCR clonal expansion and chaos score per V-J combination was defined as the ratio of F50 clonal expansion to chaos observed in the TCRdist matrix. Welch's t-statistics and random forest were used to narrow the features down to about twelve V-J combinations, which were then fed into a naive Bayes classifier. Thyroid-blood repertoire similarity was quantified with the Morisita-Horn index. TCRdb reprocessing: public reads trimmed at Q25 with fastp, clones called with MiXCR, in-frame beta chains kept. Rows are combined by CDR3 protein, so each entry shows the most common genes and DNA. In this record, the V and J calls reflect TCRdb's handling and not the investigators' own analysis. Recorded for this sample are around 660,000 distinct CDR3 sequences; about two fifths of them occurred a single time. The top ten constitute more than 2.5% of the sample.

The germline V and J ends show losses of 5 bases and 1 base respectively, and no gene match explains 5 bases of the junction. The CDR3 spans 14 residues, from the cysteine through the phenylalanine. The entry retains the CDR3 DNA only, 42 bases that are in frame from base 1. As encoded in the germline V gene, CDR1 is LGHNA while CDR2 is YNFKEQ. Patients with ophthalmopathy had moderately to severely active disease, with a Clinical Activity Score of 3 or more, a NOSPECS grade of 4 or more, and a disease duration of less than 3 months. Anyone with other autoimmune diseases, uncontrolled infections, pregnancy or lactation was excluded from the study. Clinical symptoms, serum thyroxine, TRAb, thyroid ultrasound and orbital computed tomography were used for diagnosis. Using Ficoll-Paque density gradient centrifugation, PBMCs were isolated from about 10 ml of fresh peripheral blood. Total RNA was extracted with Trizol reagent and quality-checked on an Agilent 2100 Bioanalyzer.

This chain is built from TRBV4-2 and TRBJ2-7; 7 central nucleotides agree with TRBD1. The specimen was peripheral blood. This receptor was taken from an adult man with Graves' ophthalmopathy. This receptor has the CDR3 CASSARQGSYEQYF. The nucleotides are TGTGCCAGCAGCGCGAGACAGGGTTCCTACGAGCAGTACTTC.